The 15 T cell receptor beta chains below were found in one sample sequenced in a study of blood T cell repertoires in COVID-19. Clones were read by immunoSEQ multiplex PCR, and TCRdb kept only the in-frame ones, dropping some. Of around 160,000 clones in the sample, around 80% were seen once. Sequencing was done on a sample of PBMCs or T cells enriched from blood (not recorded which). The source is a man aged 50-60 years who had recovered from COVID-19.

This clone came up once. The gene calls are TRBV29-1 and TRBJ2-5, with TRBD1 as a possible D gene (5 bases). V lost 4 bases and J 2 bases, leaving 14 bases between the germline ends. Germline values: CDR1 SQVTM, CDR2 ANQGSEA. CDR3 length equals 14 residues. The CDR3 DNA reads TGCAGCGTTGTCCTTCTGAGACAGCAAGAGACCCAGTACTTC. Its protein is CSVVLLRQQETQYF.

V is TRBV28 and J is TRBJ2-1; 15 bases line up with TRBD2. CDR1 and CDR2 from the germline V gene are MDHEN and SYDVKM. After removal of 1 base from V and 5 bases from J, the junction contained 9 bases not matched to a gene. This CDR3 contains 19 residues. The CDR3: CASSLSLGLAGGLNNEQFF. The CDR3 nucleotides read TGTGCCAGCAGTTTATCCCTTGGACTAGCGGGAGGGCTTAACAATGAGCAGTTCTTC.

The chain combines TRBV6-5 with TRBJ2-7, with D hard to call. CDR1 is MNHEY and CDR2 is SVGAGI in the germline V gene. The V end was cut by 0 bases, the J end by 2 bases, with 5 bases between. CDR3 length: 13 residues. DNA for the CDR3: TGTGCCAGCAGTTACTCGTCTACCTACGAGCAGTACTTC. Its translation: CASSYSSTYEQYF.

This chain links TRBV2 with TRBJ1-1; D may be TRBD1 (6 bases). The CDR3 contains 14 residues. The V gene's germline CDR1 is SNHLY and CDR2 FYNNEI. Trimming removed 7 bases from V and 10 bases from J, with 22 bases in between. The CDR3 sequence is CASTQGGGARGAFF. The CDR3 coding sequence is TGTGCCAGCACTCAAGGGGGAGGGGCGAGGGGAGCTTTCTTT. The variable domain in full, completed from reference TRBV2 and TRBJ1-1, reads EPEVTQTPSHQVTQMGQEVILRCVPISNHLYFYWYRQILGQKVEFLVSFYNNEISEKSEIFDDQFSVERPDGSNFTLKIRSTKLEDSAMYFCASTQGGGARGAFFGQGTRLTVV.

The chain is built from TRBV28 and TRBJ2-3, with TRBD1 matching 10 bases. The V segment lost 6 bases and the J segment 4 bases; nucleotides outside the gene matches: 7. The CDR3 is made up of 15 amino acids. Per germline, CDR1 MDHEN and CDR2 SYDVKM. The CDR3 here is CASRVPGTGADTQYF. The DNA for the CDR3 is TGTGCCAGCAGAGTCCCGGGGACAGGGGCAGATACGCAGTATTTT.

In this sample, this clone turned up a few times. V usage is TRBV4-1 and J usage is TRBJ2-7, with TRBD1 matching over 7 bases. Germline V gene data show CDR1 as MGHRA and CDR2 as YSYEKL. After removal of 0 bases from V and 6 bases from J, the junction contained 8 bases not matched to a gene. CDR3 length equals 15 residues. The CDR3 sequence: CASSQDPQGVGEQYF. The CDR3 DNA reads TGCGCCAGCAGCCAAGATCCCCAGGGGGTGGGCGAGCAGTACTTC.

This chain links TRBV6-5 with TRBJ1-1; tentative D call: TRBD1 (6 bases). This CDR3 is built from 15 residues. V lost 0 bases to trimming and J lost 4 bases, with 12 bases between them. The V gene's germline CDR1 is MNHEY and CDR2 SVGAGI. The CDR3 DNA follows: TGTGCCAGCAGTTACTCGCCACAGGGTCGCACTGAAGCTTTCTTT. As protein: CASSYSPQGRTEAFF.

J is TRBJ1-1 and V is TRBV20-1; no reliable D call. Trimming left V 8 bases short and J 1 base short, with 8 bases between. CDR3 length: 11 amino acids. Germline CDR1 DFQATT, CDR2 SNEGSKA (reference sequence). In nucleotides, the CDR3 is TGCAGTCCACGGGAGAACACTGAAGCTTTCTTT. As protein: CSPRENTEAFF.

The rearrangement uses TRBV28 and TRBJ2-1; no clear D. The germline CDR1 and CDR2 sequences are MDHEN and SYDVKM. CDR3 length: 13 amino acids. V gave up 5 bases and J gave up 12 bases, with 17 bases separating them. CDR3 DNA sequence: TGTGCCAGCAGTCGGCTAGTCGTCTTTCGGCAGTTCTTC. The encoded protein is CASSRLVVFRQFF.

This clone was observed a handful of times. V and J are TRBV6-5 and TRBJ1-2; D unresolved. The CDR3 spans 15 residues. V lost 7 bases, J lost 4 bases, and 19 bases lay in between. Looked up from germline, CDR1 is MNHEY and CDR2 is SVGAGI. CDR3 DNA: TGTGCCAGCACCCACCGCTGGAGCGGACTCTATGGCTACACCTTC. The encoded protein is CASTHRWSGLYGYTF.

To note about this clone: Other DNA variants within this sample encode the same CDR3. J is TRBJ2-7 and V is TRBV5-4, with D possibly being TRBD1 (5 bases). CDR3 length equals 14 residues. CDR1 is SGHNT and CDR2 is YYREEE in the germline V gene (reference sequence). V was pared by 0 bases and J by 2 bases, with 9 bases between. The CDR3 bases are TGTGCCAGCAGCTTGGCAGGGCAGACCTACGAGCAGTACTTC. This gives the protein CASSLAGQTYEQYF.

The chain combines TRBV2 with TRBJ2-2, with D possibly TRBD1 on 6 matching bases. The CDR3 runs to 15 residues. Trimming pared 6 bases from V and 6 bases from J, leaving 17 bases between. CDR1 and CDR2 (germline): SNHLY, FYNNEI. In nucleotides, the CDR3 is TGTGCCAGCAGAGAAAACCCGACAGGATCCGGGGAGCTGTTTTTT. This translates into CASRENPTGSGELFF.

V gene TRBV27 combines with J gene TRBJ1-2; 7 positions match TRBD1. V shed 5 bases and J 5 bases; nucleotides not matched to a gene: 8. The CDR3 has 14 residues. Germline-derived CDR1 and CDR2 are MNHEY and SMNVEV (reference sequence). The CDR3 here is CASSPTGQRYGYTF. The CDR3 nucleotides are TGTGCCAGCAGTCCAACGGGACAGAGATATGGCTACACCTTC.

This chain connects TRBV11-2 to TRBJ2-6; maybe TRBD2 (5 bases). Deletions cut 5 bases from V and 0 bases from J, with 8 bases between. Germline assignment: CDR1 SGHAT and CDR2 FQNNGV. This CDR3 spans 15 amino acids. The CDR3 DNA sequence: TGTGCCAGCAGCGCCCGGGGCTCTGGGGCCAACGTCCTGACTTTC. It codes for CASSARGSGANVLTF.

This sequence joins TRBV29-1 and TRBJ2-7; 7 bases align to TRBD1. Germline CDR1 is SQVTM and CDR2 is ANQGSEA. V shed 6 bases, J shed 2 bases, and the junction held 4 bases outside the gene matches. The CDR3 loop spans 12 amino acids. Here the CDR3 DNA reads TGCAGCGTCCAGACAGGGCCCTACGAGCAGTACTTC. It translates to CSVQTGPYEQYF.